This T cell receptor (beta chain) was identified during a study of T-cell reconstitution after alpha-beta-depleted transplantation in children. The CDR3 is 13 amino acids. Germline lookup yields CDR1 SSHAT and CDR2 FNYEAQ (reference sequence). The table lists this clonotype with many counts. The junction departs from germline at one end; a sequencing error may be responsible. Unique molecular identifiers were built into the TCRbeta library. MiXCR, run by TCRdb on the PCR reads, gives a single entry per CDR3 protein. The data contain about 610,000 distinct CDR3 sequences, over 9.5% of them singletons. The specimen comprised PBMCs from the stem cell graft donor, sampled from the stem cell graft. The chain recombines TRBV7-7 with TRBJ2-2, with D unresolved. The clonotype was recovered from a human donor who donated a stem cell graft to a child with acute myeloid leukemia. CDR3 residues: CASSLSKNGELFF. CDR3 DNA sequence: TGTGCTAGCAGCTTATCGAAGAACGGGGAGCTGTTTTTT.